This T cell receptor (beta chain) was sequenced in a study of blood T cell repertoires in COVID-19. As for the study in general: The samples span acute and convalescent COVID-19 from the United States, Italy and Spain. T cells, B-cell-depleted T cells, or PBMCs provided the cDNA or gDNA that served as material.

With 4 bases clipped from V and 5 bases from J, the junction kept 9 bases outside the gene matches. From germline, CDR1 is KGHDR and CDR2 SFDVKD. This CDR3 spans 16 amino acids. Some clones are missing from TCRdb's copy, which holds only in-frame ones; the method was immunoSEQ multiplex PCR. Altogether tens of thousands of clones are present, roughly 85% being singletons, with the ten largest covering 2.5% to 3.5%. This receptor was identified in a man of 80 years or more with acute or convalescent COVID-19. The chain employs TRBV24-1 and TRBJ1-5; TRBD1 agrees at 8 bases. Sequenced input: peripheral blood. In DNA form, the CDR3 reads TGTGCCACCAGTGAGTCTAGGACAGGGCAAGATCAGCCCCAGCATTTT. It codes for CATSESRTGQDQPQHF.